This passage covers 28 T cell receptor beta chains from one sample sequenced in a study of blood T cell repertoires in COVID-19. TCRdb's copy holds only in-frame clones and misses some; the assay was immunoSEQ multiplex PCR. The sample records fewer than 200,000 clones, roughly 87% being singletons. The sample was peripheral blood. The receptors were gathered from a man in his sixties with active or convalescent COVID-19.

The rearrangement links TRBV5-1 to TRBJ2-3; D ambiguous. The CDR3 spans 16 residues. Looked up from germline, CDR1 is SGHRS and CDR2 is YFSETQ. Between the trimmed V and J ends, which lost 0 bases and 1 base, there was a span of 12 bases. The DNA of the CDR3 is TGCGCCAGCAGCTTGGGCCCTAGTCGTGGCACAGATACGCAGTATTTT. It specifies CASSLGPSRGTDTQYF.

CDR3 sequence (DNA): TGTGCCAGCAGCTTGGTAGTACAGGGGATTTCTGGAAACACCATATATTTT. This gives the protein CASSLVVQGISGNTIYF. The V and J genes are TRBV5-5 and TRBJ1-3; TRBD1 matches at 7 bases. The CDR3 consists of 17 residues. Germline V gene data show CDR1 as SGHKS and CDR2 as YYEKEE (reference sequence). With V trimmed by 0 bases and J by 1 base, 7 bases remained unmatched.

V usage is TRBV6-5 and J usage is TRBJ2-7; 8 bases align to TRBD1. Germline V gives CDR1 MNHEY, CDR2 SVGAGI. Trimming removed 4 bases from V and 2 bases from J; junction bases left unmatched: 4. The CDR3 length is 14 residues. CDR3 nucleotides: TGTGCCAGCAGTTTCGGACAGGGAACCTACGAGCAGTACTTC. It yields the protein CASSFGQGTYEQYF.

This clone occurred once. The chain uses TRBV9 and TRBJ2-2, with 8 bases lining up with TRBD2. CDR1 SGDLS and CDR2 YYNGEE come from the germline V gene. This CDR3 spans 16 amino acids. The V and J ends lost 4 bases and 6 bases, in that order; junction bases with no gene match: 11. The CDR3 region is CASSPRTSSFPGELFF. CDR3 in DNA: TGTGCCAGCAGCCCACGGACTAGCTCTTTCCCCGGGGAGCTGTTTTTT.

CDR3 DNA sequence: TGTGCCAGCAGTGAAGAGGGCAGGAGGCAAAGCTACACCTTC. It specifies CASSEEGRRQSYTF. The V gene is TRBV2, the J gene TRBJ1-2; D is unresolved. V lost 1 base to trimming and J lost 9 bases, with 15 bases between them. Per germline, CDR1 SNHLY and CDR2 FYNNEI. The CDR3 runs to 14 residues. Full variable domain (remainder filled in from reference TRBV2 and TRBJ1-2): EPEVTQTPSHQVTQMGQEVILRCVPISNHLYFYWYRQILGQKVEFLVSFYNNEISEKSEIFDDQFSVERPDGSNFTLKIRSTKLEDSAMYFCASSEEGRRQSYTFGSGTRLTVV.

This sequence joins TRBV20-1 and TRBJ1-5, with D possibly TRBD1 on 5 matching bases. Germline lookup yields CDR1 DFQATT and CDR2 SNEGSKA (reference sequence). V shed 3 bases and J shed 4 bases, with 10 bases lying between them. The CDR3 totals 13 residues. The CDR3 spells CSASDSVNQPQHF. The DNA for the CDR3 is TGCAGTGCTAGTGACAGCGTAAATCAGCCCCAGCATTTT.

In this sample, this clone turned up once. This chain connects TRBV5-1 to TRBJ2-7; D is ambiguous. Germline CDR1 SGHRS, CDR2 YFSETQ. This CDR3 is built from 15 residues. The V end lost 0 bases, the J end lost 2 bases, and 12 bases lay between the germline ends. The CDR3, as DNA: TGCGCCAGCAGCTTGGAGCCAGGCCAGACCTACGAGCAGTACTTC. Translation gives CASSLEPGQTYEQYF.

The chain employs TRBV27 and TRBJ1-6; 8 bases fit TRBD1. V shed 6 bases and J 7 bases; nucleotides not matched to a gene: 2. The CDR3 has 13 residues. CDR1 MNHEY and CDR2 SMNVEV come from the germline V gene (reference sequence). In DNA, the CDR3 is TGTGCCAGCAGGGGACAGGCCAATTCACCCCTCCACTTT. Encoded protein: CASRGQANSPLHF.

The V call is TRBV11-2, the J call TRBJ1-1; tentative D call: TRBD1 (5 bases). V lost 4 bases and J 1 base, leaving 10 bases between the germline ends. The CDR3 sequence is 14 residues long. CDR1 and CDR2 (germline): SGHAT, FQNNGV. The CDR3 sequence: CASSSRQSNTEAFF. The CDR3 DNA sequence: TGTGCCAGCAGCTCTAGACAGTCGAACACTGAAGCTTTCTTT.

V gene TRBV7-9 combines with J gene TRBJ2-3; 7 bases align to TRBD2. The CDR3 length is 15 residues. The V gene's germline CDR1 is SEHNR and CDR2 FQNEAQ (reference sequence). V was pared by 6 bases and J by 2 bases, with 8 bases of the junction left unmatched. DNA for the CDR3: TGTGCCAGCAGTTACGGCGGGGGAAACACAGATACGCAGTATTTT. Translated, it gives CASSYGGGNTDTQYF.

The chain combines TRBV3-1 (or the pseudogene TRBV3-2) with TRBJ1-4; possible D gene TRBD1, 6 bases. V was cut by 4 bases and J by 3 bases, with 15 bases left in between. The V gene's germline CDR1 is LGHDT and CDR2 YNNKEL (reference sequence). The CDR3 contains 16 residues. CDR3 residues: CASSRGQTIANEKLFF. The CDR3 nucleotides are TGTGCCAGCAGCCGTGGACAGACTATTGCTAATGAAAAACTGTTTTTT.

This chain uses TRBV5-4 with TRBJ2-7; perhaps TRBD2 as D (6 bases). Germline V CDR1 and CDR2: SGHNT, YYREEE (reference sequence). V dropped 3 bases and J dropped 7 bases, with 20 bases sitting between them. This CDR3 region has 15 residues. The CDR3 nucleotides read TGTGCCAGCAGCTCCCCCCGGGACGGCGGAGGGGAGCAGTACTTC. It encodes CASSSPRDGGGEQYF.

DNA of the CDR3: TGCGCCAGCAGTGAGGAGGGCTTCTACTACGAGCAGTACTTC. As protein: CASSEEGFYYEQYF. This chain connects TRBV10-1 to TRBJ2-7; D is possibly TRBD2 (5 bases). CDR1 WNHNN and CDR2 SYGVQD come from the germline V gene (reference sequence). V lost 2 bases and J 3 bases, leaving 11 bases between the germline ends. The CDR3 totals 14 residues.

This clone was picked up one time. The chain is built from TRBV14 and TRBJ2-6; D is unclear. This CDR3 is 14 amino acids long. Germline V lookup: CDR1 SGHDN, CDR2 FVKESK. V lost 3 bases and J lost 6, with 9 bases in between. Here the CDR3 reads CASSQATSANVLTF. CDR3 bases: TGTGCCAGCAGCCAGGCAACATCGGCCAACGTCCTGACTTTC. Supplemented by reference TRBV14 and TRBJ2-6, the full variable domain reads EAGVTQFPSHSVIEKGQTVTLRCDPISGHDNLYWYRRVMGKEIKFLLHFVKESKQDESGMPNNRFLAERTGGTYSTLKVQPAELEDSGVYFCASSQATSANVLTFGAGSRLTVL.

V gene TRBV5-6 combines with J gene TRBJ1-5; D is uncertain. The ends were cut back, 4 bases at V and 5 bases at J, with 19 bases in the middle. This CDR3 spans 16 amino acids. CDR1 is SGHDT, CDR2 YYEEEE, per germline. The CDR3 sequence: CASSIFSGLLDQPQHF. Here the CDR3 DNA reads TGTGCCAGCAGCATTTTTTCGGGGTTGCTGGATCAGCCCCAGCATTTT. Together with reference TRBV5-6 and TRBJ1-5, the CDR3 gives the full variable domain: DAGVTQSPTHLIKTRGQQVTLRCSPKSGHDTVSWYQQALGQGPQFIFQYYEEEERQRGNFPDRFSGHQFPNYSSELNVNALLLGDSALYLCASSIFSGLLDQPQHFGDGTRLSIL.

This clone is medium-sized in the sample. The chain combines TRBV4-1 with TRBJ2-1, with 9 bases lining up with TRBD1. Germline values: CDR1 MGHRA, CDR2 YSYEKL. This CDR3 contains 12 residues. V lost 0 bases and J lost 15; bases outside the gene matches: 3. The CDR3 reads CASSQETGGWFF. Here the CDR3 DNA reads TGCGCCAGCAGCCAAGAGACAGGGGGGTGGTTCTTC.

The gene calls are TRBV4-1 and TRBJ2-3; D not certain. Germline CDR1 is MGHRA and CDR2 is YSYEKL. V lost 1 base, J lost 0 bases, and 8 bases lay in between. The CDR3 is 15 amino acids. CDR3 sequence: CASSQAWLSTDTQYF. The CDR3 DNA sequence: TGCGCCAGCAGCCAAGCATGGCTGAGCACAGATACGCAGTATTTT.

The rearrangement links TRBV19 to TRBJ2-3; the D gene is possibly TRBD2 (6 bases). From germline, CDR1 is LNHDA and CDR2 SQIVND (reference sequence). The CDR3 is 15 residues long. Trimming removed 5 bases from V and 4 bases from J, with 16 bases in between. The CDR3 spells CASSSGGSGADTQYF. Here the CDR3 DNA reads TGTGCCAGTAGTTCCGGGGGAAGTGGGGCAGATACGCAGTATTTT.

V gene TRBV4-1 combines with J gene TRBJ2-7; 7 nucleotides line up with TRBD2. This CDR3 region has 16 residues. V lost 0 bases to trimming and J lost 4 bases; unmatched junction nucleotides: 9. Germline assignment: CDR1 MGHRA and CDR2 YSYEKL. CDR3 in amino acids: CASSQDQAGEWYEQYF. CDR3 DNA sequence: TGCGCCAGCAGCCAAGATCAGGCGGGGGAGTGGTACGAGCAGTACTTC.

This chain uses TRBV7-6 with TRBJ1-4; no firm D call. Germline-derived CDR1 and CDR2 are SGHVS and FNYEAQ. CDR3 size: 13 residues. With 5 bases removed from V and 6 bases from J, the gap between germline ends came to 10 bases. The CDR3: CASSPIAHEKLFF. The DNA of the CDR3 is TGTGCCAGCAGCCCGATCGCGCATGAAAAACTGTTTTTT.

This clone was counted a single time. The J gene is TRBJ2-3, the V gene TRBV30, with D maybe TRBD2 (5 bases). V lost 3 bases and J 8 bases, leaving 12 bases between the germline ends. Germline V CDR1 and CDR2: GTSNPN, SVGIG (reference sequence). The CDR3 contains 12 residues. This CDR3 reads CAWSSVAGTQYF. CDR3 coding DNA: TGTGCCTGGAGCTCAGTGGCGGGTACGCAGTATTTT.

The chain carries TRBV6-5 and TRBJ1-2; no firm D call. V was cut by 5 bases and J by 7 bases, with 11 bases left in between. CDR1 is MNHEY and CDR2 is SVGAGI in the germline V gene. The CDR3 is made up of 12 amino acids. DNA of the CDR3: TGTGCCAGCAGTCATGGAGGGATTGGCTACACCTTC. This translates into CASSHGGIGYTF.

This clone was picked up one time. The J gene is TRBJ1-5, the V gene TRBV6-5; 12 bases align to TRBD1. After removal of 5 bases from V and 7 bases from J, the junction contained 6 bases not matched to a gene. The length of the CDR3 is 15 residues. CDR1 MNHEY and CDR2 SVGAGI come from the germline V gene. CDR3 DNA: TGTGCCAGCAGTCCGGGACAGGGGGCGCGGCAGCCCCAGCATTTT. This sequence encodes CASSPGQGARQPQHF.

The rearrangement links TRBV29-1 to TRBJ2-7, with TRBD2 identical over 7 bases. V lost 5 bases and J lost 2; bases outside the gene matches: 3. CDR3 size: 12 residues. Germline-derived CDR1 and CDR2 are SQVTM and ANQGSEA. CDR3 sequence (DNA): TGCAGCGTTAGTGCGGGGGCCTACGAGCAGTACTTC. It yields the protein CSVSAGAYEQYF.

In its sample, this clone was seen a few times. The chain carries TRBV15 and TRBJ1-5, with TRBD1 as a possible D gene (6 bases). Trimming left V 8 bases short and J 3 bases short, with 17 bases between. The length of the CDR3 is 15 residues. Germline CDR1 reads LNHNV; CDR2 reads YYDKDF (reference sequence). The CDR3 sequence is CATSFQGDTNQPQHF. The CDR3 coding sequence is TGTGCCACCTCATTCCAAGGGGACACCAATCAGCCCCAGCATTTT. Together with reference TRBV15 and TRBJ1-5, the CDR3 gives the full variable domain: DAMVIQNPRYQVTQFGKPVTLSCSQTLNHNVMYWYQQKSSQAPKLLFHYYDKDFNNEADTPDNFQSRRPNTSFCFLDIRSPGLGDTAMYLCATSFQGDTNQPQHFGDGTRLSIL.

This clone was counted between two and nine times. For the CDR3, the DNA is TGTGCCAGCAGCTTTACAGGTTCCAATGAGCAGTTCTTC. Protein sequence: CASSFTGSNEQFF. The V call is TRBV9, the J call TRBJ2-1, with D tentatively TRBD1 (5 bases). This CDR3 has 13 amino acids. Per germline, CDR1 SGDLS and CDR2 YYNGEE. Trimming left V 4 bases short and J 6 bases short, with 11 bases between.

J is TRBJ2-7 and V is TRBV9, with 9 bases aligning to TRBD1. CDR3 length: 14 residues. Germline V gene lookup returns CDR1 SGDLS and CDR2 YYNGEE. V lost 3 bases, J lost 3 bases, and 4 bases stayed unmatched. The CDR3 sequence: CASSARDRDYEQYF. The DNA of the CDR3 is TGTGCCAGCAGCGCCCGGGACAGGGACTACGAGCAGTACTTC.

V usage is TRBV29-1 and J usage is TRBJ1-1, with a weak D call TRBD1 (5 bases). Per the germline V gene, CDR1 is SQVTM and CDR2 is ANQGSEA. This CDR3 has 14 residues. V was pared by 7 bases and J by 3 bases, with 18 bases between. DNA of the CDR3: TGCAGCGCATCGAGGTTTGGGGGGGACACTGAAGCTTTCTTT. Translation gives CSASRFGGDTEAFF. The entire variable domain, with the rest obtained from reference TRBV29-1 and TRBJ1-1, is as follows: SAVISQKPSRDICQRGTSLTIQCQVDSQVTMMFWYRQQPGQSLTLIATANQGSEATYESGFVIDKFPISRPNLTFSTLTVSNMSPEDSSIYLCSASRFGGDTEAFFGQGTRLTVV.